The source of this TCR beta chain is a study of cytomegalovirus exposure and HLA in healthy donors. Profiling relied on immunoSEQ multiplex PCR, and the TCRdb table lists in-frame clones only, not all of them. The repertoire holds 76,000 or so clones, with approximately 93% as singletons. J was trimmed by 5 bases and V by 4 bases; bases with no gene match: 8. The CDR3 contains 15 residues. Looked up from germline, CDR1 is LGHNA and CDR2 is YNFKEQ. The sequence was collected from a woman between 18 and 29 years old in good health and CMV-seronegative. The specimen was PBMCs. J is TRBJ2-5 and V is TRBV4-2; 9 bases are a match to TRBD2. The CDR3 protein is CASSPFGAGGETQYF. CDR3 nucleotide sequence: TGTGCCAGCAGCCCTTTCGGAGCGGGAGGTGAGACCCAGTACTTC.